This T cell receptor beta chain was observed in a study of OX40 agonist ivuxolimab in advanced cancers. Study-level information: Patients received intravenous ivuxolimab every 2 weeks at 0.01 to 10 mg/kg. The study reported partial responses in three patients: one hepatocellular carcinoma, two cutaneous melanoma. Study-level results: The study observed clonal expansion of CD4+ and CD8+ blood T cells by week 6 at 0.1 to 3.0 mg/kg. The antigen specificity of the peripheral T cells (those that were expanded) was not determined.

This CDR3 region has 12 residues. CDR1 and CDR2 from the germline V gene are MDHEN and SYDVKM. Between the trimmed V and J ends, which lost 3 bases and 0 bases, there was a span of 3 bases. Of note for this clone: No antigen is known for it.

Clones were sequenced by immunoSEQ multiplex PCR, and TCRdb holds only the in-frame ones, with some missing. The table shows 70,000 to 95,000 clones, with around four fifths occurring only once. J is TRBJ2-7 and V is TRBV28; D ambiguous. The specimen was CD4+ or CD8+ T cells sorted from blood, collected in a trial of the OX40 agonist ivuxolimab. This sequence originates from an adult with an advanced solid tumor such as melanoma, head and neck, liver or kidney cancer. The CDR3 nucleotides read TGTGCCAGCAGTTTTTCCTCCTACGAGCAGTACTTC. It translates to CASSFSSYEQYF.